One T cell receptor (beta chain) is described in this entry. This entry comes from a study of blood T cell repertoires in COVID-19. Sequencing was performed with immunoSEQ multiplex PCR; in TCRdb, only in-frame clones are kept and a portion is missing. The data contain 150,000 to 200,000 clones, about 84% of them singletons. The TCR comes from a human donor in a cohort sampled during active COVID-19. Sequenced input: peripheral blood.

CDR3 region: CASSLPQGGNYEQYF. DNA for the CDR3: TGTGCCAGCAGCTTACCCCAGGGAGGGAACTACGAGCAGTACTTC. The chain uses TRBV7-9 and TRBJ2-7; 7 bases fit TRBD2. The CDR3 consists of 15 residues. Germline V CDR1 and CDR2: SEHNR, FQNEAQ (reference sequence). V lost 2 bases and J lost 3; bases outside the gene matches: 7.